The clone carrying this T cell receptor (beta chain) was counted between two and nine times. Its specificity is unknown. The TCR beta CDR3 regions underwent amplification using RNA transcripts as the source. TCR CDR3 underwent first-round RT-PCR with the HTBI primer set. TCRdb itself ran the multiplex PCR reads through MiXCR, one entry per CDR3 protein. Of 400,000 or so distinct CDR3 sequences in the sample, roughly 15% were seen once. The CDR3 contains 16 residues. Germline lookup yields CDR1 LNHDA and CDR2 SQIVND (reference sequence). With 1 base removed from V and 3 bases from J, the gap between germline ends came to 15 bases. The data belong to a study of T cells in Graves' hyperthyroidism and ophthalmopathy. Overall study context: Any treatment followed the collection of peripheral blood at initial diagnosis.

Uncontrolled infection, other autoimmune disease, pregnancy or lactation led to exclusion. Study results and caveats: Ophthalmopathy prediction by the model preceded onset by a median approximately six months.

This chain links TRBV19 with TRBJ1-1; D possibly corresponds to TRBD1 (5 bases). The sample comprised blood. This TCR came from a woman aged 55-70 years with Graves' ophthalmopathy. The CDR3 region has the DNA TGTGCCAGTAGTATAGGGGGGGTGGGTATGGACACTGAAGCTTTCTTT. It codes for CASSIGGVGMDTEAFF. Combining the CDR3 with reference TRBV19 and TRBJ1-1 gives the whole variable domain DGGITQSPKYLFRKEGQNVTLSCEQNLNHDAMYWYRQDPGQGLRLIYYSQIVNDFQKGDIAEGYSVSREKKESFPLTVTSAQKNPTAFYLCASSIGGVGMDTEAFFGQGTRLTVV.